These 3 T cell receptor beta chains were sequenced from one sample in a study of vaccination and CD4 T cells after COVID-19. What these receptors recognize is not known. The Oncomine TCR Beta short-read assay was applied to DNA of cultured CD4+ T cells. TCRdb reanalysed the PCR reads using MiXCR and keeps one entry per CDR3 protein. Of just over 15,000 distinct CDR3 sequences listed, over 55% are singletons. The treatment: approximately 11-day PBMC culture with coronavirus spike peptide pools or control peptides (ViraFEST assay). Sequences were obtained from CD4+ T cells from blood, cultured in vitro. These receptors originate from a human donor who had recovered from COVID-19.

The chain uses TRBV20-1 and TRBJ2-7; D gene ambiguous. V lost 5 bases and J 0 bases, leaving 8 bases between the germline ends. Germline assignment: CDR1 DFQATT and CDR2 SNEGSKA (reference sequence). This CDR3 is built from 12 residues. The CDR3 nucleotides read TGCAGTGCTTCGTCTAGCTCCTACGAGCAGTACTTC. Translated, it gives CSASSSSYEQYF.

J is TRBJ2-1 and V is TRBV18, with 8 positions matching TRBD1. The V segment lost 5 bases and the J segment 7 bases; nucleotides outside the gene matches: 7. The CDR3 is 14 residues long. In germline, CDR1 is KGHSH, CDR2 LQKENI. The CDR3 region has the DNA TGTGCCAGCTCAGTGGACAGGGTCGGGAATGAGCAGTTCTTC. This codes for CASSVDRVGNEQFF.

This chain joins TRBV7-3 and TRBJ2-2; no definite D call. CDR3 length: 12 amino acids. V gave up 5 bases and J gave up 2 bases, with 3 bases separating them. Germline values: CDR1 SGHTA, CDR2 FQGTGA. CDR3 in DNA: TGTGCCAGCAGCAGAAACACCGGGGAGCTGTTTTTT. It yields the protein CASSRNTGELFF.